This record covers a single TCR beta chain. Its antigen is not identified. The data are from a study of persistence of HIV-infected CD4 T cells. Across the whole study: Anti-CD3/anti-CD28 stimulation activated a higher proportion of cells than antigen stimulation, with lower memory fraction.

This nonspecific control used anti-CD3/anti-CD28 bead stimulation of CD4+ T cells. Sorting of responding CD4+ T cells relied on upregulated CD40 ligand together with CD69. Donors were HIV-1-infected adults who began suppressive ART during chronic infection. PBMCs were depleted of CD8+ T cells before stimulation. Study-wide results and caveats: Bulk TCR data could not be restricted to HIV-1-infected CMV-responding cells.

Sequencing used immunoSEQ version 4 in survey mode. The table came from immunoSEQ multiplex PCR; TCRdb's copy has only in-frame clones and leaves some out. Altogether about 46,000 clones are present, more than 80% being singletons, with the ten largest covering 3% to 3.5%. The V end was cut by 7 bases, the J end by 1 base, with 17 bases between. CDR1 and CDR2 from the germline V gene are MDHEN and SYDVKM. This CDR3 has 15 residues. The chain couples TRBV28 to TRBJ2-7, with D possibly being TRBD1 (6 bases). The clonotype originates from an adult woman with HIV who was CMV-seropositive. The material sequenced was CD4+ T cells sorted from PBMCs after roughly 18-hour stimulation, taken from a patient who received antiretroviral therapy. The CDR3 DNA follows: TGTGCCAGCAATTTGGGGGCGGCCTGGTCCTACGAGCAGTACTTC. This codes for CASNLGAAWSYEQYF.